The T cell receptor (beta chain) described here comes from a study of blood T cell repertoires in COVID-19. Turning to the study itself: Whether acute or convalescent, the COVID-19 samples came from the United States, Italy and Spain.

This CDR3 comprises 15 residues. V gave up 1 base and J gave up 2 bases, with 12 bases separating them. CDR1 and CDR2 from the germline V gene are LGHDT and YNNKEL (reference sequence). As processed by the authors: Estimated nucleated cell counts came from reference gene primer amplification. Assay: immunoSEQ multiplex PCR; the TCRdb copy retains only in-frame clones and omits some. For V, J and clone size, that table is used; D and trimming come from the DNA. The sample yields about 68,000 clones, roughly 91% seen once. The source material was peripheral blood. The genes are TRBV3-1 (or the pseudogene TRBV3-2) and TRBJ2-7; D perhaps matches TRBD1 (7 bases). The TCR sequence derives from a man aged 35 to 55 with COVID-19, enrolled during active disease. DNA of the CDR3: TGTGCCAGCAGCCAAGGGAGGGGGCGGGCCTACGAGCAGTACTTC. Translated: CASSQGRGRAYEQYF.